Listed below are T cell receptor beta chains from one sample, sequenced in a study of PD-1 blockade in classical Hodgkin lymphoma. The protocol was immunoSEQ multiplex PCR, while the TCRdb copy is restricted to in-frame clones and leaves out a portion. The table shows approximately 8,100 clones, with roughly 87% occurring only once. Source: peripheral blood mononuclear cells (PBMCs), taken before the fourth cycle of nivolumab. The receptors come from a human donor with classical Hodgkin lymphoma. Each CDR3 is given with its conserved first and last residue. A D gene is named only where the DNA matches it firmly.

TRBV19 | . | CASIYTGMNTEAFF
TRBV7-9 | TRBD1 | CASSPGTGTAGELFF
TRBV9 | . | CASSATGEKITGELFF
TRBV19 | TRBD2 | CASSIRPSGYNEQFF
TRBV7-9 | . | CASSSFRADEQFF
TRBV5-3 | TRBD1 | CASNPTGTRETQYF
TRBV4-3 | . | CASSQGEGRNTGELFF
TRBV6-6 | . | CASSYSGQSEGYTF
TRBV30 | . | CAWSVWRGPSYNVWRDEQFF
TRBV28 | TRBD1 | CASNFKSLGQLHQPQHF
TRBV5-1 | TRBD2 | CASSYGLAGGVNNEQFF
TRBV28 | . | CASSFPPTNEKLFF
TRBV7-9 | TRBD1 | CASSRNRGQETQYF
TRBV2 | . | CASSAPGDSYYEQYF
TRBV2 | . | CASLLTDTQYF
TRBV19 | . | CASSKAGTPLEQFF
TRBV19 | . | CASSIVAAGVNTEAFF
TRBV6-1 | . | CASSEAIAGTGYGYTF
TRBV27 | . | CASSLTQNQPQHF
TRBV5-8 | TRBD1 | CASSTGTVYYEQYF
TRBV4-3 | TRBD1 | CASSQVGQANGFSGNTIYF
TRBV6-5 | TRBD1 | CASSYRGQNYGYTF
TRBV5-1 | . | CASSLEVSGNTIYF
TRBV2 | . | CASRLDGNSYEQYF
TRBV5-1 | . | CASSLEGGNEQFF
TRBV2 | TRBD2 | CASSIRTSVDEQYF
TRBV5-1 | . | CASSLGPSGELFF
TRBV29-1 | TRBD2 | CSVAPTGGGSYEQYF
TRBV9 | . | CASSVKPGADPEAFF
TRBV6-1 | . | CASSVVLTEAFF
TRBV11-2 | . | CATQTGREYQFSTDTQYF
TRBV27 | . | CASSFYSNQPQHF
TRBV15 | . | CATSREGGYGYTF
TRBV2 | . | CASSDQGNQPQHF
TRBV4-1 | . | CASSPQDYQETQYF
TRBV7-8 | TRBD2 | CASRYRGLAGGTGANVLTF
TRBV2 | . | CASSARRHTNEKLFF
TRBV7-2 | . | CASSLPSWAGFPYEQYF
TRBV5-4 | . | CASSVSDSSYEQYF
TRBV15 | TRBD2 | CATSRDKGWLAGPGELFF
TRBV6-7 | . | CASSYLGRGPYEQYF
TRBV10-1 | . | CASRGGTGELFF
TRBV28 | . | CASSLAMVNYGYTF
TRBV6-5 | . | CASSPTYRYGYTF
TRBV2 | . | CASLRANEQYF
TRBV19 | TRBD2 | CASQDWTSGSNEQFF
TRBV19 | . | CASSPVGPTGDIQYF
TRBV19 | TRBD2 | CASSLGLEGYEQYF
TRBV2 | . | CASRTAGNTIYF
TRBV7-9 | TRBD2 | CASSLRGLDFPDTQYF
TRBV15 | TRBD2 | CATSRWGGNTGELFF
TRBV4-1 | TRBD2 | CASSQSQGLAGAFEQFF
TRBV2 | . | CASSEPHRVGQFF
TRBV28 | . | CASLGGPNYGYTF
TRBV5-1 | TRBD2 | CASRPASGRAPGDEQFF
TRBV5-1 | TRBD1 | CASSLWDRGKNEQFF
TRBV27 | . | CASSATTGSGELFF
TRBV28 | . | CASRQAGGKGGVGTQYF
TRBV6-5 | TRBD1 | CASSHRGASYNEQFF